A selection of T cell receptor beta chains follows, all from one sample in a study of CD8 T cells in Susac syndrome. One entry per CDR3 protein, called by TCRdb with MiXCR from the immunoSEQ multiplex PCR reads. This table holds about 300,000 distinct CDR3 sequences, approximately 90% found once. The sequenced sample consisted of CD8+ T cells from PBMCs. The receptors stem from a human donor with multiple sclerosis. The CDR3 runs from the conserved cysteine through the conserved F or W. A D gene is named only where the DNA matches it firmly. The size of a clone is reported for some rows only, either as once, few or many, or as a class for expanded clones.

TRBJ2-5 TRBV6-2/TRBV6-3 . TRBD2 TGTGCCAGCAGTTACTCTTGGCTAGCGGGAGGGGAGACCCAGTACTTC CASSYSWLAGGETQYF
TRBJ2-1 TRBV2 . TRBD1 TGTGCCAGCAGTTTGGGACAGGTCACCTACAATGAGCAGTTCTTC CASSLGQVTYNEQFF
TRBJ1-2 TRBV29-1 . . TGCAGCGGGGATGACCCATCTAACTATGGCTACACCTTC CSGDDPSNYGYTF
TRBJ2-1 TRBV7-2 . TRBD1 TGTGCCAGCAGCTCGTGGACAGGGATCTACGAGCAGTTCTTC CASSSWTGIYEQFF
TRBJ2-5 TRBV27 . . TGTGCCAGCAGCTACATCTCGGGCCGCGAAGAGACCCAGTACTTC CASSYISGREETQYF
TRBJ2-3 TRBV12-3/TRBV12-4 few TRBD2 TGTGCCAGCAGTCCCGGACTAGGCACAGATACGCAGTATTTT CASSPGLGTDTQYF
TRBJ2-7 TRBV25-1 . . TGTGCCAGCAGTGCCGGGACCTACTACGAGCAGTACTTC CASSAGTYYEQYF
TRBJ2-7 TRBV7-2 . . TGTGCCAGCAGCTTAGAGGTCTTCGCGGACGAGCAGTACTTC CASSLEVFADEQYF
TRBJ2-3 TRBV23-1 . . TGCGCCAGCAGTCAATCTCCCACCCACACAGATACGCAGTATTTT CASSQSPTHTDTQYF
TRBJ2-5 TRBV12-3/TRBV12-4 . . TGTGCCAGCAGATCTAATATGGAGGCCCAAGAGACCCAGTACTTC CASRSNMEAQETQYF
TRBJ1-1 TRBV25-1 . . TGTGCCAGCAGTATTTGGGGGGAGGGGAAGTCTGAAGCTTTCTTT CASSIWGEGKSEAFF
TRBJ1-1 TRBV2 . . TGTGCCAGCATCAGACAGTTGAGAAGGGTGAACACTGAAGCTTTCTTT CASIRQLRRVNTEAFF
TRBJ2-1 TRBV20-1 . . TGCAGCGCGGAGGGTGGTGAGCAGTTCTTC CSAEGGEQFF
TRBJ1-5 TRBV7-2 . . TGTGCCAGCAGCTTAATGGATCAGCCCCAGCATTTT CASSLMDQPQHF
TRBJ2-7 TRBV19 . TRBD2 TGTGCCAGTAGTATCGCCGGGACTAGCGGATCCGAGCAGTACTTC CASSIAGTSGSEQYF
TRBJ2-1 TRBV7-9 . . TGTGCCAGCAGCCCTCTCGGTCGAGGGAACAATGAGCAGTTCTTC CASSPLGRGNNEQFF